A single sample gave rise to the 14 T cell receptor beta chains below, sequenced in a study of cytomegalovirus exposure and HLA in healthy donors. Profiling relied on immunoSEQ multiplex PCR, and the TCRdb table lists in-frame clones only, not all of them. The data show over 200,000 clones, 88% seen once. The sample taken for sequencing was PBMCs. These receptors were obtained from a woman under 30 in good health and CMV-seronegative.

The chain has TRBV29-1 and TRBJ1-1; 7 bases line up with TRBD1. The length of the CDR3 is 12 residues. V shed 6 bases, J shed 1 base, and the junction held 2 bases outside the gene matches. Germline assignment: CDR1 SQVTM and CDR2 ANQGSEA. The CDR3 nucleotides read TGCAGCGTCTGGGACAGGAACACTGAAGCTTTCTTT. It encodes CSVWDRNTEAFF.

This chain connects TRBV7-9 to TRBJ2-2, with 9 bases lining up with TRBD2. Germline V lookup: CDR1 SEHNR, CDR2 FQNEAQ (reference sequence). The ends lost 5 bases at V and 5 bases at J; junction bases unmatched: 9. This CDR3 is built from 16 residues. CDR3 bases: TGTGCCAGCAGCCCACCCGGGACTAGCAGGACCGGGGAGCTGTTTTTT. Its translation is CASSPPGTSRTGELFF.

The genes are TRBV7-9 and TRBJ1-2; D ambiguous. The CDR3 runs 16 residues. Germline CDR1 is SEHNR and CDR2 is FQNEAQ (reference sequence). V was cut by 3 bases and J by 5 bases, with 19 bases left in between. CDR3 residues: CASSFQPMEGGYGYTF. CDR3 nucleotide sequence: TGTGCCAGCAGCTTCCAACCTATGGAGGGTGGGTATGGCTACACCTTC.

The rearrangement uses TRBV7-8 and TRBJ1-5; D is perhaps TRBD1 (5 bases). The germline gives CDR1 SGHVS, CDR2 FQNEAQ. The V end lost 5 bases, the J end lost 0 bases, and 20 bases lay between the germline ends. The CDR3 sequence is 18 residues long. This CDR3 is CASSLRGTGLYSNQPQHF. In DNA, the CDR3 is TGTGCCAGCAGCCTTCGCGGGACGGGCCTTTATAGCAATCAGCCCCAGCATTTT.

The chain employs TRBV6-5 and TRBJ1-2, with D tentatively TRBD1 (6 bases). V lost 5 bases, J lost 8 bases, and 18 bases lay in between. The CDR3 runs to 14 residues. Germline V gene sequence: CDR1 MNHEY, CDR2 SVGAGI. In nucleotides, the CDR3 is TGTGCCAGCAGTCCGGGACACCGACTCAGAGGCTACACCTTC. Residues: CASSPGHRLRGYTF.

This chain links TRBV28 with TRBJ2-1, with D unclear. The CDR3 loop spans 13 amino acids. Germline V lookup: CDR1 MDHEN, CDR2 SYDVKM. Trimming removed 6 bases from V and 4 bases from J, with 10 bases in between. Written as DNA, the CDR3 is TGTGCCAGCAGCCCTAGGCGGTACAATGAGCAGTTCTTC. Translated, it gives CASSPRRYNEQFF.

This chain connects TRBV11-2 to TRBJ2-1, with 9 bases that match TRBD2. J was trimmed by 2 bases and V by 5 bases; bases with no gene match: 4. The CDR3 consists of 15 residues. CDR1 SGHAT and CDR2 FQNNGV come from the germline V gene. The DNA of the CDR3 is TGTGCCAGCAGCCGCAGCGGGAGGACCTACAATGAGCAGTTCTTC. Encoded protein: CASSRSGRTYNEQFF. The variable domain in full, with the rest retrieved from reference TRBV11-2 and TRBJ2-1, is EAGVAQSPRYKIIEKRQSVAFWCNPISGHATLYWYQQILGQGPKLLIQFQNNGVVDDSQLPKDRFSAERLKGVDSTLKIQPAKLEDSAVYLCASSRSGRTYNEQFFGPGTRLTVL.

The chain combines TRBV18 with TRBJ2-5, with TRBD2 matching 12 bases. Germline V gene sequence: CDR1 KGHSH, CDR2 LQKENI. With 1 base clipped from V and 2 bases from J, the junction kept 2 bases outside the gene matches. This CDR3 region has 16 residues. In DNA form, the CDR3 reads TGTGCCAGCTCACCACGGACTAGCGGGACACAAGAGACCCAGTACTTC. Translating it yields CASSPRTSGTQETQYF.

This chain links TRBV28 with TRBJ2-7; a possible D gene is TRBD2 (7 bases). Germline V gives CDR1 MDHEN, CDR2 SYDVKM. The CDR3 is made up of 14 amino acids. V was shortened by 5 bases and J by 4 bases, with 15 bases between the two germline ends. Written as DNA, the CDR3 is TGTGCCAGCAGTACCCGAGGGGGGGCATACGAGCAGTACTTC. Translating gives CASSTRGGAYEQYF.

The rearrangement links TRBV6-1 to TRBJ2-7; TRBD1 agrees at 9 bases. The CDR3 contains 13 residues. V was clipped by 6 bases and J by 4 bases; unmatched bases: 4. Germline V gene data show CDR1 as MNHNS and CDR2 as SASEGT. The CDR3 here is CASRGTGTYEQYF. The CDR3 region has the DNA TGTGCCAGCAGGGGGACAGGGACTTACGAGCAGTACTTC.

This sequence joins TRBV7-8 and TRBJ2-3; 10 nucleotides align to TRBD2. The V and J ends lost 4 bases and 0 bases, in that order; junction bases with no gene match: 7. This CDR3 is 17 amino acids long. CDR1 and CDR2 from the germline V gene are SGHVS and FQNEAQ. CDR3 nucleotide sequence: TGTGCCAGCAGCTCCCTAAGACTAGCGGGTAGCACAGATACGCAGTATTTT. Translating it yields CASSSLRLAGSTDTQYF.

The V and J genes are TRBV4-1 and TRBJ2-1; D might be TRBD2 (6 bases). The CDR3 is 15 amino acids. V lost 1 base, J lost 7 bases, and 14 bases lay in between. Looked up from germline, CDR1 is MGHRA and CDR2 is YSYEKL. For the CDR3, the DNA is TGCGCCAGCAGCCAAGGGGCGGGAAGGGTTAATGAGCAGTTCTTC. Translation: CASSQGAGRVNEQFF.

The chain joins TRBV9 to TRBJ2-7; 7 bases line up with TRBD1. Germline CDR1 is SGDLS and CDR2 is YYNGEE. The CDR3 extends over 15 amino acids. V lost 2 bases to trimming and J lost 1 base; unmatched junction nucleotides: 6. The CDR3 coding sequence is TGTGCCAGCAGCGTCGCCGGGACAGCTTCCTACGAGCAGTACTTC. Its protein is CASSVAGTASYEQYF.

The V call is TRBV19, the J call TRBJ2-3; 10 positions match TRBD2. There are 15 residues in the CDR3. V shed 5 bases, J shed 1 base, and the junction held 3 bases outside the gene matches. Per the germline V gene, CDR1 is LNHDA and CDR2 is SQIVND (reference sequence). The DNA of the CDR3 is TGTGCCAGTAGTTCCGGGACTAGCGGCACAGATACGCAGTATTTT. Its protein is CASSSGTSGTDTQYF. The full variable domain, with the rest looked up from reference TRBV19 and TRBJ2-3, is DGGITQSPKYLFRKEGQNVTLSCEQNLNHDAMYWYRQDPGQGLRLIYYSQIVNDFQKGDIAEGYSVSREKKESFPLTVTSAQKNPTAFYLCASSSGTSGTDTQYFGPGTRLTVL.